This T cell receptor (beta chain) appears in the sequencing data of a study of cytomegalovirus exposure and HLA in healthy donors (dated by TCRdb to about 2017). About the study as a whole: According to a later analysis, one platform produced both the 110 or so validation repertoires and the approximately 670 repertoires of the first cohort. A separate validation cohort of roughly 130 different subjects was used in addition to the approximately 640-subject first cohort. To predict cytomegalovirus infection status, the study combined high-throughput TCR immunosequencing, statistical association of individual TCRs with disease status, and machine learning. The study aimed to test whether cataloging public T cell receptors could reveal signatures of past pathogen exposure. Broad study findings and their caveats: A later analysis lacked HLA typing for the validation cohort, so it scored co-occurrence in that cohort across all 120 or so repertoires. The authors suggested that the approach could potentially be extended to other disease states and immunological phenotypes. Across donors, most TCR sequences were observed very rarely, whereas some public TCRs were present in many individuals. A few of the identified cytomegalovirus-associated TCR beta chains were confirmed in vitro to be specific for cytomegalovirus antigens. A later analysis found that TCRs clustered in the first cohort also tended to co-occur in the roughly 120 validation repertoires, with 94% of cluster scores above 0. The study gave a list of under 200 TCR beta chains associated with cytomegalovirus. In both the original and validation cohorts, the classifier was reported to diagnose cytomegalovirus status with high specificity and sensitivity.

Comments on this clone: It lacks a known antigen. There are no base qualities to consult, and no much larger clone falls within one base.

The donors were included in the validation cohort of over a hundred subjects, a group kept apart from the roughly 700-subject first cohort. The library was obtained by the immunoSEQ multiplex PCR assay. Per the source publication's procedure: To diagnose cytomegalovirus status from the catalog of TCR beta chain sequences, a statistical classification framework was built. In TCRdb, the immuneACCESS table is reduced to in-frame sequences with V and J assigned. These tables do not hold every clone; where another copy was compared, an unresolved V gene accounts for under half, and the others remain unexplained. The V and J calls and the clone size are those of that table, but D and trimming were determined from the DNA. The sample records some 170,000 clones, about 90% of which are singletons. About 9.3% of the sample is in the top ten clones. The sample consisted of PBMCs. This clonotype was obtained from a young woman in good health and CMV-seropositive.

For the CDR3, the sequence is CASSPRSRGFSDEQFF. The sequenced DNA is TGCGCCAGCAGCCCGAGATCTCGGGGATTTTCGGATGAGCAGTTCTTC. The rearrangement joined TRBV5-1 to TRBJ2-1; the best D guess is TRBD2, with 5 bases matching. The CDR3 goes from the cysteine to the phenylalanine over 16 residues. Only CDR3 DNA is held: 48 bases, read in frame from base 1. V is cut by 4 bases and J by 8 bases, and the space between the germline ends is 22 bases. Reading the germline V gene gives CDR1 SGHRS and CDR2 YFSETQ.